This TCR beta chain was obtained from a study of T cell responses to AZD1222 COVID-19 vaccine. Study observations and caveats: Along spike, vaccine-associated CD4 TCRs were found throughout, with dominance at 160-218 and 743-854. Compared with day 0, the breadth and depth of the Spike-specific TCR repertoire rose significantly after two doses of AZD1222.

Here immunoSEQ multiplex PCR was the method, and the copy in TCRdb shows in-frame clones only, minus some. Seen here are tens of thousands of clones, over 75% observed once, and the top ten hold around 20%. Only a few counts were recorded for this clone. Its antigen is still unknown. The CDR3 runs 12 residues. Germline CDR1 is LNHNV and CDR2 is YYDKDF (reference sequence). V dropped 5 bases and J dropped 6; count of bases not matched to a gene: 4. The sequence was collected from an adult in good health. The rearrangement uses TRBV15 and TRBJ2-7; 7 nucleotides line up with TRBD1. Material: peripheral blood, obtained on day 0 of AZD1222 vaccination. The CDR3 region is CATSGTGVEQYF. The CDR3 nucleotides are TGTGCCACCAGCGGCACAGGGGTCGAGCAGTACTTC.